The rows below give T cell receptor beta chains drawn from one sample of a study of T cells after posttransplantation cyclophosphamide. Assay used: immunoSEQ multiplex PCR; TCRdb lists only in-frame clones, some missing. The data show 45,000 or so clones, with approximately 90% seen just once and 3% to 3.5% held by the top ten. Material for sequencing was PBMCs. The receptors shown here come from a woman aged 50 to 65 in good health and a related stem cell transplant donor. Both conserved end residues are part of each CDR3. The D gene is left open where the match is weak. Only some rows state a clone size, as once, few, many or a class for expanded clones.

J gene	D gene	V gene	clone size	CDR3 protein	CDR3 DNA
TRBJ2-4	.	TRBV6-1	few	CASSELHSVNIQYF	TGTGCCAGCAGTGAGCTACATAGCGTCAACATTCAGTACTTC
TRBJ1-1	.	TRBV6-1	.	CVVGWGPLNTEAFF	TGTGTGGTAGGCTGGGGCCCCTTGAACACTGAAGCTTTCTTT
TRBJ2-3	.	TRBV7-2	.	CASSPGASDTQYF	TGTGCCAGCAGCCCCGGAGCATCAGATACGCAGTATTTT
TRBJ2-2	TRBD1	TRBV4-1	.	CASSPRTGGNTGELFF	TGCGCCAGCAGCCCGCGGACAGGGGGCAACACCGGGGAGCTGTTTTTT
TRBJ1-2	TRBD1	TRBV4-1	.	CASSHPDRIGNGYTF	TGCGCCAGCAGCCACCCGGACAGGATAGGGAATGGCTACACCTTC
TRBJ2-5	.	TRBV10-3	.	CAISDTGTQYF	TGTGCCATCAGCGATACGGGGACCCAGTACTTC
TRBJ2-3	.	TRBV25-1	.	CASSPAGQLAQYF	TGTGCCAGCAGCCCCGCTGGACAGTTGGCGCAGTATTTT
TRBJ2-1	TRBD2	TRBV30	.	CAWLGGLAGHNEQFF	TGTGCCTGGTTAGGGGGGCTAGCGGGCCACAATGAGCAGTTCTTC
TRBJ2-7	.	TRBV18	.	CASSPRAIEQYF	TGTGCCAGCTCACCACGCGCAATCGAGCAGTACTTC
TRBJ2-1	TRBD2	TRBV9	.	CASSVVSGGYNEQFF	TGTGCCAGCAGCGTAGTAAGCGGGGGGTACAATGAGCAGTTCTTC
TRBJ1-2	.	TRBV5-1	.	CASSVSFNYGYTF	TGCGCCAGCAGCGTGTCTTTTAACTATGGCTACACCTTC